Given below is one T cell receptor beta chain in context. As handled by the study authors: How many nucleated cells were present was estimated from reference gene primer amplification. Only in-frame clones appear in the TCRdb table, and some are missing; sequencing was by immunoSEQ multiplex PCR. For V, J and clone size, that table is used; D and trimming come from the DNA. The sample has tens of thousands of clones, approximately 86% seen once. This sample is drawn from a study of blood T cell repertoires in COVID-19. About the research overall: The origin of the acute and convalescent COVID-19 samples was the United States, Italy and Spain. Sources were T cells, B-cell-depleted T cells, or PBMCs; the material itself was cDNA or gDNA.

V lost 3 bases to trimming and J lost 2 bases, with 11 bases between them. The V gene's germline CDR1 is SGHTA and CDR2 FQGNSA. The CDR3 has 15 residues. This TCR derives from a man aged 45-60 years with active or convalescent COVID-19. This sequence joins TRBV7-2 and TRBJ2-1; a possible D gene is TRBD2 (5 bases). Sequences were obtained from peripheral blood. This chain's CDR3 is CASSFRNGAYNEQFF. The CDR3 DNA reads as TGTGCCAGCAGCTTTAGAAACGGGGCCTACAATGAGCAGTTCTTC. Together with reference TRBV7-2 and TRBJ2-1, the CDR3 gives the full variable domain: GAGVSQSPSNKVTEKGKDVELRCDPISGHTALYWYRQSLGQGLEFLIYFQGNSAPDKSGLPSDRFSAERTGGSVSTLTIQRTQQEDSAVYLCASSFRNGAYNEQFFGPGTRLTVL.